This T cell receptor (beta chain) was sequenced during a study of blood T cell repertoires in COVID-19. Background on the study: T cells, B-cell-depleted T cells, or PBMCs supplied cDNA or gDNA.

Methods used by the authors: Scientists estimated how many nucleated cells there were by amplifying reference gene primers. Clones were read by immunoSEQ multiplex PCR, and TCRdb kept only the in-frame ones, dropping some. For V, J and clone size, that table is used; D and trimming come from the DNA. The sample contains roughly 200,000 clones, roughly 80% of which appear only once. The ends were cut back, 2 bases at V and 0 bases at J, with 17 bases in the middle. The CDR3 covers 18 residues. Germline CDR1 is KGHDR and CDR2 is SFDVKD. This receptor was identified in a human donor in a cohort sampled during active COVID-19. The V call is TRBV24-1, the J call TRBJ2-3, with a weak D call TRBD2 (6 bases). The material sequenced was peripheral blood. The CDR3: CATSDSTGAGTSTDTQYF. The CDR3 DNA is TGTGCCACCAGTGATTCCACCGGGGCGGGAACTAGCACAGATACGCAGTATTTT.